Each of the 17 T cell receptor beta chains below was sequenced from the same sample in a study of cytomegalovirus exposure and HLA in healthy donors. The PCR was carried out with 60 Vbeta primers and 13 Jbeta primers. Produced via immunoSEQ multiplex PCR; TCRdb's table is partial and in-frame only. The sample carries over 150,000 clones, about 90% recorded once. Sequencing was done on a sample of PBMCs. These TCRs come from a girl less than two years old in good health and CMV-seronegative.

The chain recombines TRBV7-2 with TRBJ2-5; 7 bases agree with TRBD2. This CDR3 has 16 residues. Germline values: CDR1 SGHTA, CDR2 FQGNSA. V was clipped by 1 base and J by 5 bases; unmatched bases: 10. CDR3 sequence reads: CASSLVHRRERETQYF. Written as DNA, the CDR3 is TGTGCCAGCAGCTTAGTCCACCGGCGGGAGCGCGAGACCCAGTACTTC. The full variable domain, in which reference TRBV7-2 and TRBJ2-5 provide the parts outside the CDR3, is GAGVSQSPSNKVTEKGKDVELRCDPISGHTALYWYRQSLGQGLEFLIYFQGNSAPDKSGLPSDRFSAERTGGSVSTLTIQRTQQEDSAVYLCASSLVHRRERETQYFGPGTRLLVL.

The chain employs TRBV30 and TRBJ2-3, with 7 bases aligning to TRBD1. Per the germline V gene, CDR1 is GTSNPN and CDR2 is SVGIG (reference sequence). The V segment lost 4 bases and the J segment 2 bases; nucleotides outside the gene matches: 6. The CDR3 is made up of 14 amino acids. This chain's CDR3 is CAWKKGAYTDTQYF. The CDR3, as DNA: TGTGCCTGGAAGAAGGGGGCCTACACAGATACGCAGTATTTT.

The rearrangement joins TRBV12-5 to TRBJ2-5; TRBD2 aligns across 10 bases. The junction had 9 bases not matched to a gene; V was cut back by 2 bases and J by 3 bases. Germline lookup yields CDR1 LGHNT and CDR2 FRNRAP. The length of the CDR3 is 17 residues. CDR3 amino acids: CASGLTGLADTKETQYF. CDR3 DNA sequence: TGTGCTAGTGGTTTGACAGGACTAGCGGATACAAAAGAGACCCAGTACTTC.

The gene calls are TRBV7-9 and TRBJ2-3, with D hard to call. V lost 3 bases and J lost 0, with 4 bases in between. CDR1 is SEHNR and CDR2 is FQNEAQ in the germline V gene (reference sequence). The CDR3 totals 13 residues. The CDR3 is CASSFPSTDTQYF. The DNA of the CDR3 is TGTGCCAGCAGCTTTCCTAGCACAGATACGCAGTATTTT.

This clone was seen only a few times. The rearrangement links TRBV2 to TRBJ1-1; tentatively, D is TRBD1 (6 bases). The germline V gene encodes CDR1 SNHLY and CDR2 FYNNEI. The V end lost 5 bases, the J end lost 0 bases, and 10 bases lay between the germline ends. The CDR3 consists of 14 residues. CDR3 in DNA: TGTGCCAGCAGTACGGGGACATTGAACACTGAAGCTTTCTTT. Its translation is CASSTGTLNTEAFF.

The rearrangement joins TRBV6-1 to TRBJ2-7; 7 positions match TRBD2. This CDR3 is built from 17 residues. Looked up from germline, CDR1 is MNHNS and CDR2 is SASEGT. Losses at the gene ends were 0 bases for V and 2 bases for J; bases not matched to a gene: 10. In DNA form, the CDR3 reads TGTGCCAGCAGTGAAGCTCTCACAGGCGGGAGCACCTACGAGCAGTACTTC. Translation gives CASSEALTGGSTYEQYF.

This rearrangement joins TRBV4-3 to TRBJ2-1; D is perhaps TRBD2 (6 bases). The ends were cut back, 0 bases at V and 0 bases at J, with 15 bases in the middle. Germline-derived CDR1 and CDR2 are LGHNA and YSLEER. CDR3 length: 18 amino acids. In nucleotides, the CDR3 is TGCGCCAGCAGCCAAGATCTTTCTGCGGGGAGCTCCTACAATGAGCAGTTCTTC. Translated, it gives CASSQDLSAGSSYNEQFF.

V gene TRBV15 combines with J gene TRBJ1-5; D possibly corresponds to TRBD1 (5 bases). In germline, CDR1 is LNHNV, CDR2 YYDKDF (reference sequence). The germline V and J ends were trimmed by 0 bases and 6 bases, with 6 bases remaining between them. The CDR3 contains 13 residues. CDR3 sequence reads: CATSRDGGQPQHF. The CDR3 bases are TGTGCCACCAGCAGAGACGGGGGTCAGCCCCAGCATTTT.

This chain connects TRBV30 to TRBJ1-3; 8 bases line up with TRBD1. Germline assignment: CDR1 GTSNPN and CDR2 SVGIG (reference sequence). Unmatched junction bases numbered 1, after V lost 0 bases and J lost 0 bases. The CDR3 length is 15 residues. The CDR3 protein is CAWSVQGGSGNTIYF. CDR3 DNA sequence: TGTGCCTGGAGTGTACAGGGGGGCTCTGGAAACACCATATATTTT.

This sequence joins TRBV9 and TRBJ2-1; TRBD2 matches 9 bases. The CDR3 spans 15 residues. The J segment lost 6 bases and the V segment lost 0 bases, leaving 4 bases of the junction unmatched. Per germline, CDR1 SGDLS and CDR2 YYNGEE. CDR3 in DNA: TGTGCCAGCAGCGTAGTGGGCGGGAGGGGCAATGAGCAGTTCTTC. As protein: CASSVVGGRGNEQFF.

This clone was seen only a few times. Here the CDR3 DNA reads TGTGCCAGCAGAAACCAGGGTAACTATGGCTACACCTTC. Translated, it gives CASRNQGNYGYTF. This chain links TRBV27 with TRBJ1-2, with D tentatively TRBD1 (5 bases). Germline-derived CDR1 and CDR2 are MNHEY and SMNVEV (reference sequence). This CDR3 has 13 residues. Trimming stripped 6 bases from V and 1 base from J, with 9 bases between.

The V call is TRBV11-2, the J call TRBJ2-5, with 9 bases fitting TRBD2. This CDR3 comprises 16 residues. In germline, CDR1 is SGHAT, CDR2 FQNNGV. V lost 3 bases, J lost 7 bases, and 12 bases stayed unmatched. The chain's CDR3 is CASSFTVQAGGGTQYF. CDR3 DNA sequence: TGTGCCAGCAGCTTCACCGTCCAGGCGGGAGGGGGGACCCAGTACTTC.

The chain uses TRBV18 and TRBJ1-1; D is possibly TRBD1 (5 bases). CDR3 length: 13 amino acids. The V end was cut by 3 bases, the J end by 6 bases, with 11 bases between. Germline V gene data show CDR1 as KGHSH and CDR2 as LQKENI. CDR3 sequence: CASSPGTYAEAFF. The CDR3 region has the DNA TGTGCCAGCTCACCCGGGACTTACGCTGAAGCTTTCTTT.

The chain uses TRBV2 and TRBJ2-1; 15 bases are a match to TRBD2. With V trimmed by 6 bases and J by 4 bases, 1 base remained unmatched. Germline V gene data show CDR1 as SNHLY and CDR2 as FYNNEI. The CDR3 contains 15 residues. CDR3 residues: CASSGTSGGYNEQFF. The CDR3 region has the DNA TGTGCCAGCAGCGGGACTAGCGGGGGGTACAATGAGCAGTTCTTC. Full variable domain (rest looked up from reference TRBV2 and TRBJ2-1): EPEVTQTPSHQVTQMGQEVILRCVPISNHLYFYWYRQILGQKVEFLVSFYNNEISEKSEIFDDQFSVERPDGSNFTLKIRSTKLEDSAMYFCASSGTSGGYNEQFFGPGTRLTVL.

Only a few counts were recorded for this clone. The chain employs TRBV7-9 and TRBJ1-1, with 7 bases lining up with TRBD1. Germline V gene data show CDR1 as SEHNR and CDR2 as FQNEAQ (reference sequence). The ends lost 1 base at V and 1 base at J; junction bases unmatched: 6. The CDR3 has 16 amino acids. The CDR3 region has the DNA TGTGCCAGCAGCTTAGGGTCAGGGGGTCAGAACACTGAAGCTTTCTTT. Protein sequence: CASSLGSGGQNTEAFF.

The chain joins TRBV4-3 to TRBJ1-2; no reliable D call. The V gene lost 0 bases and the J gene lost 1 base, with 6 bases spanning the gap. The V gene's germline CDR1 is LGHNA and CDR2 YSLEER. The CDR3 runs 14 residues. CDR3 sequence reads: CASSQDTSNYGYTF. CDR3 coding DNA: TGCGCCAGCAGCCAAGATACAAGTAACTATGGCTACACCTTC.

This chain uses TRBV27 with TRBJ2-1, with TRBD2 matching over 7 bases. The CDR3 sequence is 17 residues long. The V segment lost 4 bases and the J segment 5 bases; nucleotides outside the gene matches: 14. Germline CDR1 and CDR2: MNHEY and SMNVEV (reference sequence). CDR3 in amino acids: CASSYNLLTSANNEQFF. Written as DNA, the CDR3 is TGTGCCAGCAGTTACAACCTTCTCACTAGCGCCAACAATGAGCAGTTCTTC.